Each of the 24 T cell receptor beta chains below was sequenced from the same sample in a study of T cells after yellow fever vaccination. One entry per CDR3 protein results from TCRdb running MiXCR on the 5' RACE reads. The table lists about 320,000 distinct CDR3 sequences, around 4.3% of them singletons. The input for sequencing was PBMCs, taken 15 days after the yellow fever booster vaccination. Receptors were obtained from a man aged 18 to 35 who received the YFV17D yellow fever vaccine.

Remarks on this clonotype: A much larger clone differs by one base, so this may be a read error. V usage is TRBV6-5 and J usage is TRBJ1-3, with a possible D match to TRBD1 (5 bases). The V gene's germline CDR1 is MNHEY and CDR2 SVGAGI. The CDR3 covers 14 residues. Here the CDR3 DNA reads TGTGCCAGCAGTTACGGGACGACCGGAAACACCATACATTTT. The encoded protein is CASSYGTTGNTIHF.

The chain employs TRBV5-4 and TRBJ1-6; D remains unclear. CDR1 and CDR2 (germline): SGHNT, YYREEE (reference sequence). The V and J ends lost 0 bases and 8 bases respectively, with 12 bases between them. The CDR3 has 15 amino acids. The CDR3 nucleotides read TGTGCCAGCAGCTTGGGAACACAGATATATTCACCCCTCCACTTT. It codes for CASSLGTQIYSPLHF.

The V and J genes are TRBV10-3 and TRBJ2-3; 9 bases are shared with TRBD2. With 6 bases clipped from V and 3 bases from J, the junction kept 4 bases outside the gene matches. The germline V gene has CDR1 ENHRY and CDR2 SYGVKD. CDR3 length: 14 amino acids. CDR3 coding DNA: TGTGCCATCAGGGTAGCGGGGGTGACAGATACGCAGTATTTT. Encoded protein: CAIRVAGVTDTQYF.

The chain has TRBV6-1 and TRBJ1-5; maybe TRBD1 (6 bases). V was pared by 8 bases and J by 5 bases, with 16 bases between. Germline CDR1 is MNHNS and CDR2 is SASEGT. This CDR3 is 14 amino acids long. Here the CDR3 reads CASSSGQWDQPQHF. The CDR3 DNA sequence: TGTGCCAGCTCATCAGGACAGTGGGATCAGCCCCAGCATTTT.

This clonotype was detected ten times or more. The CDR3 DNA is TGTGCCAGCAGCTTAGCGTTGGTCACTGAAGCTTTCTTT. As protein: CASSLALVTEAFF. The V and J genes are TRBV7-8 and TRBJ1-1; D uncertain. The V and J ends lost 0 bases and 4 bases respectively, with 6 bases between them. The CDR3 extends over 13 amino acids. Germline V lookup: CDR1 SGHVS, CDR2 FQNEAQ.

The chain recombines TRBV10-2 with TRBJ1-2; 8 bases match TRBD1. This CDR3 region has 13 residues. Germline V CDR1 and CDR2: WSHSY, SAAADI. V lost 6 bases to trimming and J lost 8 bases; unmatched junction nucleotides: 8. In nucleotides, the CDR3 is TGCGCCAGCAGGGCAGGGGGCTCGAAGGGCTACACCTTC. It translates to CASRAGGSKGYTF.

This clonotype was observed many times. The V call is TRBV30, the J call TRBJ1-2, with D perhaps TRBD1 (5 bases). CDR1 is GTSNPN, CDR2 SVGIG, per germline (reference sequence). The CDR3 has 14 residues. The V end was cut by 2 bases, the J end by 2 bases, with 12 bases between. The CDR3 region has the DNA TGTGCCTGGAGTAGGCAGGGTATGAACTATGGCTACACCTTC. It yields the protein CAWSRQGMNYGYTF.

This clonotype turned up a few times. V usage is TRBV2 and J usage is TRBJ2-5; D uncertain. Germline lookup yields CDR1 SNHLY and CDR2 FYNNEI. The V end was cut by 2 bases, the J end by 4 bases, with 5 bases between. This CDR3 is built from 12 residues. The CDR3 DNA reads as TGTGCCAGCAGTGAAATGTCAGAGACCCAGTACTTC. Translation gives CASSEMSETQYF.

This clonotype has a count of ten or more. V usage is TRBV6-1 and J usage is TRBJ1-5, with D uncertain. The CDR3 covers 16 residues. V was clipped by 6 bases and J by 2 bases, with 17 bases between them. In germline, CDR1 is MNHNS, CDR2 SASEGT. CDR3 residues: CASSHTGPMGNQPQHF. CDR3 DNA sequence: TGTGCCAGCAGCCACACCGGGCCGATGGGCAATCAGCCCCAGCATTTT.

Many counts were recorded for this clonotype. V usage is TRBV4-1 and J usage is TRBJ2-1; 7 positions match TRBD1. The CDR3 loop spans 19 amino acids. Unmatched junction bases numbered 20, after V lost 5 bases and J lost 4 bases. Germline V CDR1 and CDR2: MGHRA, YSYEKL. Here the CDR3 DNA reads TGCGCCAGCAGCGGGCACAGGGTTAGAGGGCCAGGGGGATACAATGAGCAGTTCTTC. Translating it yields CASSGHRVRGPGGYNEQFF.

This clonotype was observed at least ten times. The chain links TRBV6-2 or TRBV6-3 to TRBJ2-1, with D tentatively TRBD2 (6 bases). Trimming pared 0 bases from V and 8 bases from J, leaving 11 bases between. This CDR3 spans 14 amino acids. Germline V CDR1 and CDR2: MNHEY, SVGEGT. The CDR3 loop is CASSYSSTGDEQFF. The CDR3 coding sequence is TGTGCCAGCAGTTACTCGTCCACGGGGGATGAGCAGTTCTTC.

As regards this clonotype: Germline is not matched at one junction end, which may reflect a read error. DNA for the CDR3: TGTGCCTGCAGTTCTCCAGGAGGAAACACCATATATTTT. It codes for CACSSPGGNTIYF. The chain couples TRBV28 to TRBJ1-3; D gene unclear. CDR1 is MDHEN, CDR2 SYDVKM, per germline. This CDR3 is 13 amino acids long.

This clonotype was observed a few times. The chain uses TRBV6-2 or TRBV6-3 and TRBJ1-1; no firm D call. V lost 0 bases to trimming and J lost 5 bases, with 10 bases between them. Germline V CDR1 and CDR2: MNHEY, SVGEGT. This CDR3 spans 14 amino acids. The CDR3 loop is CASSYSGWDTEAFF. Written as DNA, the CDR3 is TGTGCCAGCAGTTACTCGGGCTGGGATACTGAAGCTTTCTTT.

This clonotype was observed at least ten times. The rearrangement uses TRBV27 and TRBJ2-3; D unclear. There are 13 residues in the CDR3. Trimming left V 4 bases short and J 0 bases short, with 5 bases between. Germline V gene sequence: CDR1 MNHEY, CDR2 SMNVEV (reference sequence). The CDR3, as DNA: TGTGCCAGCAGTTCCACCAGCACAGATACGCAGTATTTT. Translated: CASSSTSTDTQYF.

This clonotype was seen repeatedly, ten times or more. The chain links TRBV29-1 to TRBJ2-4; TRBD2 is a possible D gene (5 bases). The CDR3 consists of 12 residues. V was trimmed by 4 bases and J by 7 bases, leaving 11 bases between them. Looked up from germline, CDR1 is SQVTM and CDR2 is ANQGSEA. CDR3 bases: TGCAGCGTTGGACTGGACTCGAACATTCAGTACTTC. Residues: CSVGLDSNIQYF.

This clonotype was seen more than once but under ten times. This chain joins TRBV18 and TRBJ1-1; TRBD1 matches 12 bases. With 3 bases clipped from V and 3 bases from J, the junction kept 5 bases outside the gene matches. The CDR3 covers 16 residues. Germline CDR1 KGHSH, CDR2 LQKENI. Here the CDR3 DNA reads TGTGCCAGCTCACCCGGGACAGGGGGCGCCCACACTGAAGCTTTCTTT. Protein sequence: CASSPGTGGAHTEAFF.

In this sample, this clonotype turned up many times. The CDR3 region has the DNA TGTGCCAGCAGCTCGACAGGAGCGTATGGCTACACCTTC. Amino acid sequence: CASSSTGAYGYTF. This chain links TRBV7-8 with TRBJ1-2, with a tentative D call TRBD1 (6 bases). This CDR3 region has 13 residues. V was pared by 4 bases and J by 5 bases, with 11 bases between. Germline assignment: CDR1 SGHVS and CDR2 FQNEAQ.

This clonotype appeared many times. The junction does not match germline at one end; this may be a read error. The J gene is TRBJ2-5, the V gene TRBV7-7, with D perhaps TRBD2 (6 bases). Germline V lookup: CDR1 SSHAT, CDR2 FNYEAQ (reference sequence). This CDR3 has 13 amino acids. For the CDR3, the DNA is TGTGCTAGCAGCTTCGGAGGGGAAGAGACCCAGTACTTC. This gives the protein CASSFGGEETQYF.

The sample holds a few counts of this clonotype. The rearrangement links TRBV9 to TRBJ2-3; D gene ambiguous. The V and J ends lost 1 base and 4 bases respectively, with 13 bases between them. CDR3 size: 15 residues. CDR1 is SGDLS, CDR2 YYNGEE, per germline. The CDR3 DNA reads as TGTGCCAGCAGCGTAAGGCCCTCTAGGCCAGATACGCAGTATTTT. The encoded protein is CASSVRPSRPDTQYF.

The chain recombines TRBV12-3 or TRBV12-4 with TRBJ2-7; 7 bases align to TRBD1. The CDR3 has 13 residues. The J segment lost 4 bases and the V segment lost 6 bases, leaving 6 bases of the junction unmatched. CDR3 bases: TGTGCCAGCAGCGCCGGGACAGTTTACGAGCAGTACTTC. Translation gives CASSAGTVYEQYF.

The chain is built from TRBV3-1 and TRBJ1-4, with unresolved D. This CDR3 comprises 14 residues. Trimming stripped 0 bases from V and 5 bases from J, with 7 bases between. Per germline, CDR1 LGHDT and CDR2 YNNKEL (reference sequence). CDR3 DNA: TGTGCCAGCAGCCAAGAAGGTGGGAATGAAAAACTGTTTTTT. Encoded protein: CASSQEGGNEKLFF. The full variable domain, with the rest looked up from reference TRBV3-1 and TRBJ1-4, is DTAVSQTPKYLVTQMGNDKSIKCEQNLGHDTMYWYKQDSKKFLKIMFSYNNKELIINETVPNRFSPKSPDKAHLNLHINSLELGDSAVYFCASSQEGGNEKLFFGSGTQLSVL.

This clonotype has only a few counts. The chain is built from TRBV7-2 and TRBJ1-6; tentative D call: TRBD1 (5 bases). V dropped 5 bases and J dropped 7 bases, with 15 bases sitting between them. Germline V lookup: CDR1 SGHTA, CDR2 FQGNSA. This CDR3 spans 15 amino acids. The CDR3 nucleotides read TGTGCCAGCAGCCGAGAGGCGGGGGGGAATTCACCCCTCCACTTT. It codes for CASSREAGGNSPLHF.

In its sample, this clonotype was seen a few times. The chain employs TRBV18 and TRBJ2-5, with 8 positions matching TRBD2. This CDR3 region has 14 residues. CDR1 is KGHSH and CDR2 is LQKENI in the germline V gene. Losses at the gene ends were 6 bases for V and 2 bases for J; bases not matched to a gene: 5. Written as DNA, the CDR3 is TGTGCCAGCTCCCTACTAGCGGTGCAAGAGACCCAGTACTTC. Its protein product is CASSLLAVQETQYF.

This sequence joins TRBV20-1 and TRBJ1-2; TRBD1 agrees at 8 bases. Germline values: CDR1 DFQATT, CDR2 SNEGSKA (reference sequence). This CDR3 comprises 16 residues. The V and J ends lost 1 base and 3 bases, in that order; junction bases with no gene match: 10. CDR3 in amino acids: CSARGIPGQGDYGYTF. The CDR3 DNA sequence: TGCAGTGCTAGAGGCATCCCTGGACAGGGTGACTATGGCTACACCTTC.